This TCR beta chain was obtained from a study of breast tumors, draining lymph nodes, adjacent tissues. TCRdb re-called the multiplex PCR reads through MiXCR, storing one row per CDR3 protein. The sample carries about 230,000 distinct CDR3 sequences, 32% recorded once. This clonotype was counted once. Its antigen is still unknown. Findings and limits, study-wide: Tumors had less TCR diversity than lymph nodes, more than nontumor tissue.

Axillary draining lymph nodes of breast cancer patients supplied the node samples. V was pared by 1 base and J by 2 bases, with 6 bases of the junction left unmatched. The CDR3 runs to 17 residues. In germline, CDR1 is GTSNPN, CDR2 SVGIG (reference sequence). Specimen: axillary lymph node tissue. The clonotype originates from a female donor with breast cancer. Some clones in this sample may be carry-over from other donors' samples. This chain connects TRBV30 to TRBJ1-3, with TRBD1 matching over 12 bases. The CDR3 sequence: CAWSEGQGASAGNTIYF. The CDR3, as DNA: TGTGCCTGGAGTGAGGGACAGGGGGCCTCCGCTGGAAACACCATATATTTT.